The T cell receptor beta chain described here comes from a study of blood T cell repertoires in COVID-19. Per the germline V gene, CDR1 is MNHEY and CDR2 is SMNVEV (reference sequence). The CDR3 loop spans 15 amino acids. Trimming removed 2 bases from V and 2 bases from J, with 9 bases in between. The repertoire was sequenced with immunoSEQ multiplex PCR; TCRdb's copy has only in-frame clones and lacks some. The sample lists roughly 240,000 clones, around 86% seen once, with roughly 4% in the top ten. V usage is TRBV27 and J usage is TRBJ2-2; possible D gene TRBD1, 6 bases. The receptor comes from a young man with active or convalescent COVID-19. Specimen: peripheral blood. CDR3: CASSLGRGNTGELFF. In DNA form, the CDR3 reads TGTGCCAGCAGTTTAGGCAGGGGAAACACCGGGGAGCTGTTTTTT.